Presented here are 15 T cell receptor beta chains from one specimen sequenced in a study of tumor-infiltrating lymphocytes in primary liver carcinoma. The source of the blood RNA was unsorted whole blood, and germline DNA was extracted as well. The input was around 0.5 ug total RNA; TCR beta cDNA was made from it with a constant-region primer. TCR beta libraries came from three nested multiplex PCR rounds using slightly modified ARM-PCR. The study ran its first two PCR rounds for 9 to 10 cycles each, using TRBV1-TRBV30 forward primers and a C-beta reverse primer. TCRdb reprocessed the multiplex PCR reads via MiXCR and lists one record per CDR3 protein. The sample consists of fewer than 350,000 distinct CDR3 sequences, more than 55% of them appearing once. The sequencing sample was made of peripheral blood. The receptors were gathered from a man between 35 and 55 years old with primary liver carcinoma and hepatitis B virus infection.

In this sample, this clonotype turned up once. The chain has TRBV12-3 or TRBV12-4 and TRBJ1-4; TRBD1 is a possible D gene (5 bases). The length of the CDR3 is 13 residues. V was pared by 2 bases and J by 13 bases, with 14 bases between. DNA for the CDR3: TGTGCCAGCAGTTTAAGTCCGTCGGGGGGACTGTTTTTT. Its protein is CASSLSPSGGLFF.

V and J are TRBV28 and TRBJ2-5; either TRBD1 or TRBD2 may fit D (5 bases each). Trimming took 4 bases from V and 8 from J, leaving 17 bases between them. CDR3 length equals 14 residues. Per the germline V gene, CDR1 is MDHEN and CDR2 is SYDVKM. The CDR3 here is CASSSSSQGDTQYF. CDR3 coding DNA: TGTGCCAGCAGTTCGTCGTCCCAGGGAGATACCCAGTACTTC.

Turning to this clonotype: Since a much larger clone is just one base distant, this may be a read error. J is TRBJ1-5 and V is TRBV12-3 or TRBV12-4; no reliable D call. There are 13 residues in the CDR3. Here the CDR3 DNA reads TGTACCAGCAGTTTAATGGAAGAACAGCCCCAGCATTTT. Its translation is CTSSLMEEQPQHF.

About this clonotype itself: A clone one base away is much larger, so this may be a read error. The CDR3 DNA reads as TGTGCCACCGAAAGGGGGCCTGGGGCCAACGGCCTGACTTTC. This gives the protein CATERGPGANGLTF. The chain is built from TRBV10-3 and TRBJ2-6; 7 bases align to TRBD1. The CDR3 loop spans 14 amino acids. Germline V gene data show CDR1 as ENHRY and CDR2 as SYGVKD.

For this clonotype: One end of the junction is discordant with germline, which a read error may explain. In nucleotides, the CDR3 is TGTGACAGCAGTCACCGGGACTCTTCCACAGGGGAGCTGTTTTTT. It yields the protein CDSSHRDSSTGELFF. The rearrangement uses TRBV11-1 and TRBJ2-2, with D possibly matching TRBD2 (6 bases). Germline V gene data show CDR1 as SGHAT and CDR2 as FQDESV (reference sequence). The CDR3 consists of 15 residues.

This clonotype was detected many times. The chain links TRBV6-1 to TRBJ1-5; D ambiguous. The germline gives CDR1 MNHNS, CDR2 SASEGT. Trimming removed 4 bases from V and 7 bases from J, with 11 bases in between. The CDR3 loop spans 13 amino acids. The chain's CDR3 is CASSGSGGQPQHF. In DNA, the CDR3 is TGTGCCAGCAGTGGATCAGGTGGACAGCCCCAGCATTTT.

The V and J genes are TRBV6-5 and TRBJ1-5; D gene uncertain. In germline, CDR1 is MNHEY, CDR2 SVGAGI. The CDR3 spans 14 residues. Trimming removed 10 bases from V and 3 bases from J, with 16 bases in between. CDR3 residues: CANKPTENNQPQHF. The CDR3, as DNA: TGTGCCAACAAACCTACAGAAAACAATCAGCCCCAGCATTTT.

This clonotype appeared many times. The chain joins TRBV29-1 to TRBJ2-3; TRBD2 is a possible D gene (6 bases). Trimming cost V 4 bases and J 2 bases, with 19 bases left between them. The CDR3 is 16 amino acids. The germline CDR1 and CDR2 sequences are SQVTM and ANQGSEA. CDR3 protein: CSVGRLTGGDTDTQYF. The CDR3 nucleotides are TGCAGCGTTGGAAGATTAACAGGAGGGGACACAGATACGCAGTATTTT.

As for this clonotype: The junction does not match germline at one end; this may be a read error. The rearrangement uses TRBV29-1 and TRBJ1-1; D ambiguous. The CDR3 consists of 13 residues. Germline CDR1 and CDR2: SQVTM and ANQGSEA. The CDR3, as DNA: TGCATCGTTGAAACGGTCCTGAACACTGAAGCTTTCTTT. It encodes CIVETVLNTEAFF. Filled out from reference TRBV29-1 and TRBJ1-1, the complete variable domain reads SAVISQKPSRDICQRGTSLTIQCQVDSQVTMMFWYRQQPGQSLTLIATANQGSEATYESGFVIDKFPISRPNLTFSTLTVSNMSPEDSSIYLCIVETVLNTEAFFGQGTRLTVV.

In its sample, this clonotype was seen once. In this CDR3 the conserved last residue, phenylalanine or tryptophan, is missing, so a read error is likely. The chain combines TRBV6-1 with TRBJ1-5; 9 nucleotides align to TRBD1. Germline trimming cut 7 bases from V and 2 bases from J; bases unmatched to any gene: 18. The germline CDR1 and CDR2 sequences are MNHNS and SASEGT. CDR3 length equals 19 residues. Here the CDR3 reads CASNNPPGTGSIGNQPQHL. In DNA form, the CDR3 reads TGTGCCAGCAATAACCCTCCCGGGACAGGGTCCATTGGCAATCAGCCCCAGCATCTT.

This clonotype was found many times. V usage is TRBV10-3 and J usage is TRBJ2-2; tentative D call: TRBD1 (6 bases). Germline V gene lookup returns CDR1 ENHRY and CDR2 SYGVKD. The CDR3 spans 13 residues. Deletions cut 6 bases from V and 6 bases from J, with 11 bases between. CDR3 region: CAIRGHDAGELFF. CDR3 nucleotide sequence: TGTGCCATCAGGGGACACGACGCCGGGGAGCTGTTTTTT.

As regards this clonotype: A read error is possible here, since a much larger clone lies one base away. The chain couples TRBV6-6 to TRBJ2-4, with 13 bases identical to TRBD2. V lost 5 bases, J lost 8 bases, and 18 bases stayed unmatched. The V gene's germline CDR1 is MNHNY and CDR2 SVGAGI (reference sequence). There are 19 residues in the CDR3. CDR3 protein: CASSGDRGLAGRGSYIQYF. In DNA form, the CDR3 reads TGTGCCAGCAGTGGAGACAGGGGACTAGCGGGAAGGGGGTCGTACATTCAGTACTTC.

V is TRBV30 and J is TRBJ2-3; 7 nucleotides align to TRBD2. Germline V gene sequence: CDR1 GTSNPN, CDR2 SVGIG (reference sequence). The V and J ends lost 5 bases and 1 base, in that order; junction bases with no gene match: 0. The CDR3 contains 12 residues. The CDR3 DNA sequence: TGTGCCTGGGGGAGGGGCACAGATACGCAGTATTTT. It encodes CAWGRGTDTQYF.

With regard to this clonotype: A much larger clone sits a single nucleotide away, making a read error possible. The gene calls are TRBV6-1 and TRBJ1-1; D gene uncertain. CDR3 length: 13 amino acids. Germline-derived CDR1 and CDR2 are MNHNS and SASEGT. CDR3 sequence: CVSSEVLNTEAFF. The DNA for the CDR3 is TGTGTCAGCAGTGAAGTTTTGAACACTGAAGCTTTCTTT.

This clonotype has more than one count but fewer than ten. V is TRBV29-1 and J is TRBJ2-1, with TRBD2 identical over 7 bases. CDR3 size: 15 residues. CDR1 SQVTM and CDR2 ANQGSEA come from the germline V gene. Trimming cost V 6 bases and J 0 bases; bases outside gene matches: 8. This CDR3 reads CSVPLGGSSYNEQFF. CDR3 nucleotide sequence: TGCAGCGTCCCCCTGGGGGGGAGCTCCTACAATGAGCAGTTCTTC.